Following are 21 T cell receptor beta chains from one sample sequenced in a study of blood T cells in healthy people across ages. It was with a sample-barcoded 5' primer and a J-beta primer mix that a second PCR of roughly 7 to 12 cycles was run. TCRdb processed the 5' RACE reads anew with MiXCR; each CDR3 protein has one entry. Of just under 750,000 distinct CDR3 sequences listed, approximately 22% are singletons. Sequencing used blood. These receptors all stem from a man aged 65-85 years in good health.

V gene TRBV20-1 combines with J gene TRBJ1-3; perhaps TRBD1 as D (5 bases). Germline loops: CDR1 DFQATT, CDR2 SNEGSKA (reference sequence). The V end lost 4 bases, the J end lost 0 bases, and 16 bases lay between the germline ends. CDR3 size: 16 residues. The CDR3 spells CSAISRDRYSGNTIYF. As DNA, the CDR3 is TGCAGTGCTATCTCCCGGGACCGATACTCTGGAAACACCATATATTTT.

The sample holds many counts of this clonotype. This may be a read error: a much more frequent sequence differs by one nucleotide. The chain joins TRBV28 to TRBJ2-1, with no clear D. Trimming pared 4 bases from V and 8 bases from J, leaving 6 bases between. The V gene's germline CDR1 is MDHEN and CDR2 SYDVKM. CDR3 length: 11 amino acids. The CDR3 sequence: CASSSRDEQFF. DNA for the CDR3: TGTGCCAGCAGTTCCCGGGATGAGCAGTTCTTC.

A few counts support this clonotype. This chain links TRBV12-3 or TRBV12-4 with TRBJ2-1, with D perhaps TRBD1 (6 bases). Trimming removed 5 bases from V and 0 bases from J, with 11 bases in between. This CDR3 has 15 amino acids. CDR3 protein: CASSRTVASYNEQFF. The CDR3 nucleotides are TGTGCCAGCAGTCGGACAGTAGCCTCCTACAATGAGCAGTTCTTC.

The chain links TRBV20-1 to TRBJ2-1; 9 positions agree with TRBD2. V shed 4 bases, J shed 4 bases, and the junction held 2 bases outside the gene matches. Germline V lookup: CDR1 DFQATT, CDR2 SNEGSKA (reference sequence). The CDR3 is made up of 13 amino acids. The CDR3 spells CSAKAGGYNEQFF. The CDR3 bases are TGCAGTGCTAAAGCGGGGGGTTACAATGAGCAGTTCTTC.

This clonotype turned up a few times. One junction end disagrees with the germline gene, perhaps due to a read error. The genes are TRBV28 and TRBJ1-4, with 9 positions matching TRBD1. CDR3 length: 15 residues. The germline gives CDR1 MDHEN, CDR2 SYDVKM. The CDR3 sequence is CAGSSTGTGREKLFF. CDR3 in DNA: TGTGCCGGCAGTTCAACCGGGACAGGGCGTGAAAAACTGTTTTTT.

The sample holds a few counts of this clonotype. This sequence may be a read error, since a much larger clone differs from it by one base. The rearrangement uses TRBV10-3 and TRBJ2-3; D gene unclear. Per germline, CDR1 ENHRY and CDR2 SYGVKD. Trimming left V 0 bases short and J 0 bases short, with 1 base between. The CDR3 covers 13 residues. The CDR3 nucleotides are TGTGCCATCAGTGAGTCTAGCACAGATACGCAGTATTTT. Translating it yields CAISESSTDTQYF.

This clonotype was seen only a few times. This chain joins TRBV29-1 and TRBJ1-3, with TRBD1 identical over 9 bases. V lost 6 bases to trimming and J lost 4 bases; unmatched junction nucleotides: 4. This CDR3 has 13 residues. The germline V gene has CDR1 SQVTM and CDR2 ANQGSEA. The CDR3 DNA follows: TGCAGCGTCCGACAGGGGGGAGGAAACACCATATATTTT. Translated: CSVRQGGGNTIYF.

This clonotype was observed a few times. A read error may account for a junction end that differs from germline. The CDR3 nucleotides are TGCGCCAGCTCATCCGGGACAGGGTTGTTTTCTCAGCCCCAGCATTTT. It encodes CASSSGTGLFSQPQHF. The chain employs TRBV18 and TRBJ1-5, with TRBD1 matching 9 bases. CDR3 length equals 16 residues. CDR1 and CDR2 from the germline V gene are KGHSH and LQKENI.

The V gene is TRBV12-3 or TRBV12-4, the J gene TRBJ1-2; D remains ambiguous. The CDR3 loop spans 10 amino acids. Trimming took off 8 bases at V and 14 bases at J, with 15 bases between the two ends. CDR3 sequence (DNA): TGTGCCAGCCAAACGACCCTCCTGACCTTC. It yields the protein CASQTTLLTF.

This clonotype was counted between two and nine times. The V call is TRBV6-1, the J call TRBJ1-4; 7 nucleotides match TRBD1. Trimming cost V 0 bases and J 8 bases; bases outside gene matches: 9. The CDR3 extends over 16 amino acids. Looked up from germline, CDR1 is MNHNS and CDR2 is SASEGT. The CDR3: CASSEAGGGLGEKLFF. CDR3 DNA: TGTGCCAGCAGTGAAGCGGGAGGGGGCTTGGGGGAAAAACTGTTTTTT.

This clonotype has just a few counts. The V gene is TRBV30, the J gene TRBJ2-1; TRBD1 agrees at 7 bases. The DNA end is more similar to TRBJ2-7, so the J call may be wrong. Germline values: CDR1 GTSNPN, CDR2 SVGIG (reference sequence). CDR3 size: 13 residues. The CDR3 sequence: CAWKATGSPEQYV. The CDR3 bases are TGTGCCTGGAAAGCGACAGGGTCCCCCGAGCAGTACGTC.

CDR3 loop: CASSYGLGARDTQYF. The CDR3 nucleotides are TGTGCCAGCAGTTACGGACTAGGGGCCCGAGATACGCAGTATTTT. The chain couples TRBV6-5 to TRBJ2-3; 7 nucleotides match TRBD2. CDR1 MNHEY and CDR2 SVGAGI come from the germline V gene. V shed 2 bases and J 5 bases; nucleotides not matched to a gene: 7. This CDR3 comprises 15 residues.

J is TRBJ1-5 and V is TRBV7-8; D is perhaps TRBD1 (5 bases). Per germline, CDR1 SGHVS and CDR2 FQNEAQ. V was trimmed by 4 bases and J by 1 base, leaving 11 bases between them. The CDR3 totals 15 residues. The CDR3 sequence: CASSSRGGSNQPQHF. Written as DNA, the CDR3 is TGTGCCAGCAGCTCGCGGGGGGGAAGCAATCAGCCCCAGCATTTT.

CDR3 region: CASSLVEGADTQYF. For the CDR3, the DNA is TGCGCCAGCAGCTTAGTGGAGGGGGCAGATACGCAGTATTTT. This chain links TRBV5-1 with TRBJ2-3; either TRBD1 or TRBD2 may fit D (6 bases each). V lost 2 bases and J lost 4, with 11 bases in between. The CDR3 is 14 amino acids. CDR1 is SGHRS, CDR2 YFSETQ, per germline.

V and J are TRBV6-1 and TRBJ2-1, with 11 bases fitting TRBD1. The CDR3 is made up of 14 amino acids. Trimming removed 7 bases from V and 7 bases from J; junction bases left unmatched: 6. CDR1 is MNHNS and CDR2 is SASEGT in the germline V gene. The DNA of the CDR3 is TGTGCCAGCATTCGGGACAGGGGGAGGAATGAGCAGTTCTTC. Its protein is CASIRDRGRNEQFF.

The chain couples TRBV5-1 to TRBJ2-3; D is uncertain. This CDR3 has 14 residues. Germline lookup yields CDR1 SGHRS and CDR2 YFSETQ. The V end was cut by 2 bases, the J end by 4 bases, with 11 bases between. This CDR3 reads CASSLRAPSDTQYF. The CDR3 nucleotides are TGCGCCAGCAGCTTACGGGCTCCCTCAGATACGCAGTATTTT.

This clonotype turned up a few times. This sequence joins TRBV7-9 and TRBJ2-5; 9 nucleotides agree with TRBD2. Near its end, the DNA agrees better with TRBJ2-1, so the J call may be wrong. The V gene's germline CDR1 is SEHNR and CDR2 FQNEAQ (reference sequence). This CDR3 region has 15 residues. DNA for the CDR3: TGTGCCAGCAGTCGTAGCGGGGGACTCTACAATGAGCAGTTCTTC. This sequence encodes CASSRSGGLYNEQFF.

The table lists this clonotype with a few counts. The CDR3 DNA sequence: TGCGCCAGCAGTCGCGGGGACAGGCTTGGGGAGCAGTACTTC. Encoded protein: CASSRGDRLGEQYF. The V gene is TRBV5-1, the J gene TRBJ2-7, with 8 bases identical to TRBD1. Losses at the gene ends were 5 bases for V and 7 bases for J; bases not matched to a gene: 11. The CDR3 consists of 14 residues. The germline V gene encodes CDR1 SGHRS and CDR2 YFSETQ.

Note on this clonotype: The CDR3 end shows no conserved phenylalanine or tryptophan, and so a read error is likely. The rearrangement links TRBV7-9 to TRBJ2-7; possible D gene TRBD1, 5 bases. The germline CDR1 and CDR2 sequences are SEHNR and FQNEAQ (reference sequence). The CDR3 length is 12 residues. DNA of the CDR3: TGTGCCAGCAGATTAGGGGTCGGCGAGCAGTACCTC. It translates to CASRLGVGEQYL.

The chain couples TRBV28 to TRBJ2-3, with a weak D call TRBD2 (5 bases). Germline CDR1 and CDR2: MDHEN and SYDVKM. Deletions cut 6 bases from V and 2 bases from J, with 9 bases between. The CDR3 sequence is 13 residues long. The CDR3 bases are TGTGCCAGCAGCTCGAGGGACACAGATACGCAGTATTTT. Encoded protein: CASSSRDTDTQYF. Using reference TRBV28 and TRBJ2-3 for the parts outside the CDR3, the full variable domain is DVKVTQSSRYLVKRTGEKVFLECVQDMDHENMFWYRQDPGLGLRLIYFSYDVKMKEKGDIPEGYSVSREKKERFSLILESASTNQTSMYLCASSSRDTDTQYFGPGTRLTVL.

CDR3 sequence (DNA): TGTGCCAGCTCACCCTCCGAGAGGGAAGCTTTCTTT. Residues: CASSPSEREAFF. The chain uses TRBV18 and TRBJ1-1; D is ambiguous. The CDR3 length is 12 residues. The V gene lost 3 bases and the J gene lost 8 bases, with 10 bases spanning the gap. The germline CDR1 and CDR2 sequences are KGHSH and LQKENI.